This T cell receptor (beta chain) was obtained from a study of cytomegalovirus exposure and HLA in healthy donors. This clone has only one observation. Germline CDR1 reads SGHTA; CDR2 reads FQGTGA. This CDR3 has 15 residues. The V segment lost 5 bases and the J segment 5 bases; nucleotides outside the gene matches: 6. This PCR relied on a set of 60 Vbeta primers and 13 Jbeta primers. Assay: immunoSEQ multiplex PCR; the TCRdb copy retains only in-frame clones and omits some. The sample lists some 160,000 clones; about 84% were seen once. The rearrangement joins TRBV7-3 to TRBJ2-2, with 9 bases lining up with TRBD1. This TCR was sampled from a male donor in good health and CMV-seronegative. The sample comprised PBMCs. The CDR3 here is CASSRDRDLTGELFF. The CDR3 DNA is TGTGCCAGCAGCCGGGACAGGGACTTAACCGGGGAGCTGTTTTTT. Together with reference TRBV7-3 and TRBJ2-2, the CDR3 gives the full variable domain: GAGVSQTPSNKVTEKGKYVELRCDPISGHTALYWYRQSLGQGPEFLIYFQGTGAADDSGLPNDRFFAVRPEGSVSTLKIQRTERGDSAVYLCASSRDRDLTGELFFGEGSRLTVL.